Described below is a single T cell receptor beta chain sequence and its context. No antigen is known for it. Base qualities are not provided; no much larger clone lies one nucleotide away. This sample is drawn from a study of blood T cell repertoires in COVID-19 (dated by TCRdb to between 2020 and 2021). Study-wide context: The collaborator samples originated in the United States, Italy and Spain and spanned the acute and convalescent phases of COVID-19. The material from the prospective study consisted of cDNA or gDNA derived from T cells, B-cell-depleted T cells, or PBMCs. Where HLA class I and class II types were available, the types were taken from metadata supplied by the sample provider, not from assay-based typing. Deeply sampled blood TCRbeta repertoires from subjects exposed to, actively infected with, or recovered from COVID-19 were included in the dataset. The repertoires were released in a freely available public database meant as a resource for research on the immune response to SARS-CoV-2. The samples were drawn from the first 160 participants of the ongoing ImmuneRACE study and from some 1,300 subjects provided by 6 global collaborators. The sample metadata nearly always contained a de-identified subject ID, COVID-19 status, age in years and sex. General findings and caveats noted by the study authors: The quantity of clinical and demographic metadata differed by source and by participant and was supplied without curation.

Samples from volunteer blood donors who had recovered from COVID-19 were contributed by a second Seattle source. Collaborating institutions collected whole blood in K2EDTA tubes following their own protocols. For TCRbeta analysis, collaborators shipped samples as frozen whole blood, isolated PBMCs, or DNA extracted from either of those sample types. The CDR3 runs 13 amino acids, cysteine and phenylalanine included. Just the 39-base CDR3 DNA is kept, in frame starting at base 1. CDR1 and CDR2 are drawn from the germline V gene: MNHEY, SVGEGT. Cut back by 0 bases and 4 bases, the V and J ends lie 4 bases apart. TCRbeta CDR3 regions were amplified from genomic DNA by means of the immunoSEQ Assay, a bias-controlled multiplex PCR. As for how the authors treated the data: The number of nucleated cells in each sample was estimated from the amplification of reference gene primers within the assay. Sequence reads were collapsed and filtered to measure the absolute abundance of every unique TCRbeta CDR3 rearrangement. For each sample, productive Simpson clonality was calculated as the square root of Simpson's diversity index over productive rearrangements. TCRdb took over this immuneACCESS table, retaining in-frame rearrangements with V and J assigned. Such tables are incomplete; in checked studies, under half of the missing clones stem from an unresolved V gene, and the remainder is unexplained. Clonal size and the V and J genes are those of that table, whereas D and trimming came from the DNA. The sample yields about 250,000 clones; roughly 86% were counted once. The ten largest clones take up 1.5% to 2% of the sample.

Recombination connected TRBV6-2 or TRBV6-3 to TRBJ1-5; no confident D gene assignment can be made. The sequenced material came from peripheral blood. This receptor was identified in a woman in her sixties who had recovered from COVID-19. At the DNA level, the sequence is TGTGCCAGCAGTTACTCTCGGAATCAGCCCCAGCATTTT. It translates as CASSYSRNQPQHF.